This T cell receptor (beta chain) was sequenced during a study of resident and recirculating memory T cells in vitiligo. Method: immunoSEQ multiplex PCR; TCRdb's copy keeps in-frame clones and lacks some. The data show tens of thousands of clones, 80% to 95% seen once. This CDR3 has 17 residues. The V and J ends lost 1 base and 5 bases, in that order; junction bases with no gene match: 10. The germline gives CDR1 SGHAT, CDR2 FQNNGV. The TCR sequence derives from a male donor with vitiligo. The sample comprised blood. The chain uses TRBV11-2 and TRBJ2-5, with 10 positions matching TRBD2. The CDR3 DNA is TGTGCCAGCAGCTTAGTTTTGAGAGCGGGGGGGCACGAGACCCAGTACTTC. Its translation: CASSLVLRAGGHETQYF.